Included here is one T cell receptor (beta chain) sequence, with context. These data belong to a study of blood T cell repertoires in COVID-19. Trimming cost V 4 bases and J 3 bases; bases outside gene matches: 8. The CDR3 covers 15 residues. CDR1 and CDR2 (germline): SGHTA, FQGNSA. TCRdb keeps only in-frame clones here, not all; method: immunoSEQ multiplex PCR. Of 120,000 to 150,000 clones in the sample, 80% to 85% were seen once. The receptor's source is a woman of 80 years or more with acute or convalescent COVID-19. This chain links TRBV7-2 with TRBJ2-5; 7 bases fit TRBD1. The sample was peripheral blood. The CDR3 is CASSSMSTGEETQYF. The CDR3, as DNA: TGTGCCAGCAGCTCCATGTCTACAGGGGAAGAGACCCAGTACTTC.